This T cell receptor (beta chain) was identified during a study of vaccination and CD4 T cells after COVID-19. Specified time point: late sampling 161 to 241 days after vaccination in three convalescent patients. Treatment described: roughly 10-day PBMC culture with coronavirus spike peptide pools or control peptides (ViraFEST assay). Sequence data for DNA of cultured CD4+ T cells were generated by the Oncomine TCR Beta short-read assay. TCRdb re-analysed the PCR reads in MiXCR, keeping a single row per CDR3 protein. This sample carries more than 20,000 distinct CDR3 sequences, roughly 40% of them seen once, and the ten largest clones take over 4%. Germline V gene lookup returns CDR1 MDHEN and CDR2 SYDVKM. The CDR3 contains 15 residues. V was shortened by 4 bases and J by 2 bases, with 13 bases between the two germline ends. As to this clonotype: Its antigen remains unknown.

Source: CD4+ T cells from blood, cultured in vitro, taken about 7 months after SARS-CoV-2 vaccination. The rearrangement joins TRBV28 to TRBJ2-3, with D possibly TRBD2 on 5 matching bases. The clonotype comes from a human donor who had recovered from COVID-19. The CDR3 is CASSSLAGNTDTQYF. Here the CDR3 DNA reads TGTGCCAGCAGTTCATTAGCCGGGAACACAGATACGCAGTATTTT. Using reference TRBV28 and TRBJ2-3 for the parts outside the CDR3, the full variable domain is DVKVTQSSRYLVKRTGEKVFLECVQDMDHENMFWYRQDPGLGLRLIYFSYDVKMKEKGDIPEGYSVSREKKERFSLILESASTNQTSMYLCASSSLAGNTDTQYFGPGTRLTVL.